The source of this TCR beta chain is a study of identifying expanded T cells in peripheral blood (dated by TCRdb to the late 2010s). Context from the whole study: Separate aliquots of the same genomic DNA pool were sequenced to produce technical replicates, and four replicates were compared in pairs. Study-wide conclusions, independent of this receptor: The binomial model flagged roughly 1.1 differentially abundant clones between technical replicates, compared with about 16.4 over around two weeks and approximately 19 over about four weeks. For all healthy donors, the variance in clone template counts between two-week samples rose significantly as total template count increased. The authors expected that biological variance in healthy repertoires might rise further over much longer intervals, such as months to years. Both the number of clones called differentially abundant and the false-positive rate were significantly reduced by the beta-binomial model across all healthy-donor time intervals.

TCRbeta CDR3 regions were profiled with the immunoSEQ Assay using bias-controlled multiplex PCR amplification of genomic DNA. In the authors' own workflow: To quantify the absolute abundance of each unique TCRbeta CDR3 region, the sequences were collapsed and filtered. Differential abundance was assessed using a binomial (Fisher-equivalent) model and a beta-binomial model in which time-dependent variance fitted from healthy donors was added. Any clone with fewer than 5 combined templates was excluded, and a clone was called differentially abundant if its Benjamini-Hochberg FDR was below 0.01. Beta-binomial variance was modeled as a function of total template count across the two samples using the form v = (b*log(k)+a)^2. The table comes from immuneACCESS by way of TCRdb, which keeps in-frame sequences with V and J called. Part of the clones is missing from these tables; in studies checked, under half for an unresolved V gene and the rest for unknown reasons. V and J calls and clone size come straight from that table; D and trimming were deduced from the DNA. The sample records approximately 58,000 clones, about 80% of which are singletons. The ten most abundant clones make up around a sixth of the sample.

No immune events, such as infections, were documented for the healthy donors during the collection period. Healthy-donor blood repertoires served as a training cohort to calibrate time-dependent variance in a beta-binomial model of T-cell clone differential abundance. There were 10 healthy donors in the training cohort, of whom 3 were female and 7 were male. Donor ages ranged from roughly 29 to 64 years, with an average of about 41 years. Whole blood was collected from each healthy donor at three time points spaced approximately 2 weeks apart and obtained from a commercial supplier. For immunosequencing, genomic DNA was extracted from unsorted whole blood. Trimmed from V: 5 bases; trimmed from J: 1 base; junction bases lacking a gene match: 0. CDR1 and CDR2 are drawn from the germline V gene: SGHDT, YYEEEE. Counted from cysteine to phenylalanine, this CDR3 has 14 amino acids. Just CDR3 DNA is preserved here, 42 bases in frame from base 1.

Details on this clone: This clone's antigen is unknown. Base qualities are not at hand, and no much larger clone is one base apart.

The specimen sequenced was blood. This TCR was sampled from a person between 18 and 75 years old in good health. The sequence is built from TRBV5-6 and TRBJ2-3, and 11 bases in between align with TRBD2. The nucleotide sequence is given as TGTGCCAGCAGGACTAGCGGGGGCACAGATACGCAGTATTTT. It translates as CASRTSGGTDTQYF.